The 4 T cell receptor beta chains below were found in one sample sequenced in a study of shared clonotypes between healthy human individuals (dated by TCRdb to 2018 to 2020). The library was produced with the immunoSEQ multiplex PCR assay. The table was pulled from immuneACCESS by TCRdb, which kept in-frame rearrangements only. Such tables lose some clones; where checked, under half of the loss comes from unresolved V genes, and the rest has no known cause. This sample lists 600,000 to 750,000 clones; roughly 87% were detected once. 30% to 40% of the sample is held by the ten biggest clonotypes. Specimen: memory CD8+ T cells from PBMCs. The cell subset or site label, read with the paper, signifies: CD45RO+ cells pooled with CCR7-negative TemRA cells. The receptors stem from a man aged 18-30 years in good health. Some clones in this sample may be carry-over from other donors' samples.

This chain joins TRBV6-5 and TRBJ1-1; 8 bases match TRBD1. Germline assignment: CDR1 MNHEY and CDR2 SVGAGI. There are 14 residues in the CDR3. V was clipped by 6 bases and J by 2 bases; unmatched bases: 5. Written as DNA, the CDR3 is TGTGCCAGCAGCACGGACAGGGTAAACACTGAAGCTTTCTTT. Translation gives CASSTDRVNTEAFF.

The CDR3 region is CAIREGGLANSYEQYF. CDR3 nucleotide sequence: TGTGCCATCAGGGAGGGGGGGCTAGCGAACTCCTACGAGCAGTACTTC. V and J are TRBV10-3 and TRBJ2-7, with D tentatively TRBD2 (7 bases). Between the trimmed V and J ends, which lost 6 bases and 0 bases, there was a span of 18 bases. Germline CDR1 ENHRY, CDR2 SYGVKD. The CDR3 is made up of 16 amino acids.

This clone was picked up one time. The gene calls are TRBV7-9 and TRBJ2-7; D gene unclear. The ends were cut back, 3 bases at V and 2 bases at J, with 8 bases in the middle. CDR3 length: 13 amino acids. Germline CDR1 is SEHNR and CDR2 is FQNEAQ (reference sequence). CDR3 amino acids: CASSFPTTYEQYF. CDR3 nucleotides: TGTGCCAGCAGCTTCCCCACCACCTACGAGCAGTACTTC.

The chain carries TRBV5-1 and TRBJ2-2, with TRBD2 matching over 14 bases. The V segment lost 3 bases and the J segment 4 bases; nucleotides outside the gene matches: 8. Germline V gives CDR1 SGHRS, CDR2 YFSETQ. The CDR3 consists of 18 residues. The CDR3 sequence is CASSWGLAGVGGTGELFF. The CDR3 coding sequence is TGCGCCAGCAGCTGGGGACTAGCGGGAGTAGGAGGCACCGGGGAGCTGTTTTTT. The whole variable domain, remainder taken from reference TRBV5-1 and TRBJ2-2, is KAGVTQTPRYLIKTRGQQVTLSCSPISGHRSVSWYQQTPGQGLQFLFEYFSETQRNKGNFPGRFSGRQFSNSRSEMNVSTLELGDSALYLCASSWGLAGVGGTGELFFGEGSRLTVL.